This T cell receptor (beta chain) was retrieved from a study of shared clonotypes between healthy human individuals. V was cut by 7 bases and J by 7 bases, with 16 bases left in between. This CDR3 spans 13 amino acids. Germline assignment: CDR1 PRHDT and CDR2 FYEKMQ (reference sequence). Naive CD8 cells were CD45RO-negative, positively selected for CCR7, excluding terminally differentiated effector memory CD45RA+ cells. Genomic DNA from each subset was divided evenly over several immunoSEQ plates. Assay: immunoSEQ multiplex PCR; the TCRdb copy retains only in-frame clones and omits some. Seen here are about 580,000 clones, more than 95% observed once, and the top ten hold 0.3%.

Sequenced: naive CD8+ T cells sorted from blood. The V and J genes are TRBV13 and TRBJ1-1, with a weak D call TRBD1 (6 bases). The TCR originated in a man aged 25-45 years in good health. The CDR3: CASTLLGASEAFF. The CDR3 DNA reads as TGTGCCAGCACCCTGCTGGGGGCGAGTGAAGCTTTCTTT.